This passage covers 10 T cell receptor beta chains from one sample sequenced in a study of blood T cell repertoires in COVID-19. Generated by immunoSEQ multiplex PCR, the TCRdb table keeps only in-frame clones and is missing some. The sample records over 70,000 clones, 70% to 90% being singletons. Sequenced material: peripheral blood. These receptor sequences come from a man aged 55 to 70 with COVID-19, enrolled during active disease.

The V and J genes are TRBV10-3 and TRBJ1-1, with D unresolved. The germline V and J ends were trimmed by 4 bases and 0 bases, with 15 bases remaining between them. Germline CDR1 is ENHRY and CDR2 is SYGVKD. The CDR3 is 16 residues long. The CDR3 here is CAISGVSGKMNTEAFF. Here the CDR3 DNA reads TGTGCCATCAGTGGGGTATCAGGAAAGATGAACACTGAAGCTTTCTTT.

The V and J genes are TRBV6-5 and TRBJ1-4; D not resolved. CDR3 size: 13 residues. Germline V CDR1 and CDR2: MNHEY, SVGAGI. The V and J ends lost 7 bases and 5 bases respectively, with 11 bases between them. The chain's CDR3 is CASNTEINEKLFF. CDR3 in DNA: TGTGCCAGCAATACAGAGATCAATGAAAAACTGTTTTTT.

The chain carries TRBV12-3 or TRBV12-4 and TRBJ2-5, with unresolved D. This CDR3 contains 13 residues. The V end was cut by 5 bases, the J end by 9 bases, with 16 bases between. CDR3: CASSQDSLLAQYF. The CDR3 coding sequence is TGTGCCAGCAGTCAAGACTCGCTCCTGGCCCAGTACTTC.

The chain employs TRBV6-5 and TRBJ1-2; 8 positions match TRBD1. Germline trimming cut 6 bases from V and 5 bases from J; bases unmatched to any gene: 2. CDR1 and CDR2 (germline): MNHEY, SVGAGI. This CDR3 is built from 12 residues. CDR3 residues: CASSRGRYGYTF. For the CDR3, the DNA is TGTGCCAGCAGCAGGGGGCGGTATGGCTACACCTTC.

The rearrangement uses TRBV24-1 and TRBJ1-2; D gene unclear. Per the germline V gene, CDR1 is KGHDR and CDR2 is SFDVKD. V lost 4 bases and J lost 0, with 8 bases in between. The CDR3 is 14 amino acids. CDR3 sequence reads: CATSEVGANYGYTF. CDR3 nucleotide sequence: TGTGCCACCAGTGAAGTTGGAGCTAACTATGGCTACACCTTC.

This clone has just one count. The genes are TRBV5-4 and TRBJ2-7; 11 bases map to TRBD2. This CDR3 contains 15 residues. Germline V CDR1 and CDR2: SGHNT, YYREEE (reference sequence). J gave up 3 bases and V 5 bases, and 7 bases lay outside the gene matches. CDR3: CASRTGTSGSYEQYF. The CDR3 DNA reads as TGTGCCAGCAGGACCGGGACTAGCGGAAGCTACGAGCAGTACTTC.

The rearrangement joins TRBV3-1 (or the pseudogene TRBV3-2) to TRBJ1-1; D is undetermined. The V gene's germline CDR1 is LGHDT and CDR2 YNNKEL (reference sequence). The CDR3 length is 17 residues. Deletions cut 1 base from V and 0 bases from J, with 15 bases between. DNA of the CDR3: TGTGCCAGCAGCCAAGTACCCTGGGAGGGCATGAACACTGAAGCTTTCTTT. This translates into CASSQVPWEGMNTEAFF.

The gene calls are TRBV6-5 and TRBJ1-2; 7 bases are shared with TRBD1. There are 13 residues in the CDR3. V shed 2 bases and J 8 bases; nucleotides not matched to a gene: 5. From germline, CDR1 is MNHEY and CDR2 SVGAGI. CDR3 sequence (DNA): TGTGCCAGCAGTTACGGCAGGGGACAGGGCTACACCTTC. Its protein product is CASSYGRGQGYTF.

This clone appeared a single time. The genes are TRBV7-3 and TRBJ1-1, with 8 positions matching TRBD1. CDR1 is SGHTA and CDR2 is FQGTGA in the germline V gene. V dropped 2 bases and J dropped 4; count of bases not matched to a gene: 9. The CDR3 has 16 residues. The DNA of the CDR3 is TGTGCCAGCAGCTTACGGGCAGGGGGCGGCGGCACTGAAGCTTTCTTT. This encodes CASSLRAGGGGTEAFF.

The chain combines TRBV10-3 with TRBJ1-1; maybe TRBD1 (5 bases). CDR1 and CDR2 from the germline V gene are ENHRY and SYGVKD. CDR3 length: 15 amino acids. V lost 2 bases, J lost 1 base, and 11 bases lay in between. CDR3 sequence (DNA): TGTGCCATCAGTGAGGCGGGGGAGTCGAACACTGAAGCTTTCTTT. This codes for CAISEAGESNTEAFF.